This T cell receptor (beta chain) was captured by sequencing in a study of a mutant IDH1 vaccine in newly diagnosed glioma. Study-wide background: With temozolomide cycles, or 4-6 weeks after radiotherapy alone, vaccination was started. Sex distribution of treated patients was around 62% male and 37.5% female; mean age was around 42 years. Former treatment meant radiotherapy, temozolomide, or both; the majority had gotten both.

The time point here: week 35, safety follow-up. Vaccinated patients received 300 ug of mutant IDH1 20-mer peptide per dose, with topical imiquimod. Donors harbored newly found WHO grade 3 or 4 IDH1-mutant, ATRX-lost astrocytomas. The CDR3 contains 15 residues. Note on this clone: Its antigen is still unknown.

Generated by immunoSEQ multiplex PCR, the TCRdb table keeps only in-frame clones and is missing some. The sample holds about 32,000 clones, about four fifths seen once. The material was PBMCs, obtained from a glioma patient whose treatment included an IDH1 peptide vaccine. This rearrangement joins TRBV1 to TRBJ2-5. TRBV1 has pseudogene status. The source of this sequence is a man aged 40-49 years with glioma. Some clones in this sample may be carry-over from other donors' samples. The CDR3 protein is CTSSQDSGIGETQYF. The CDR3 DNA reads as TGCACCAGCAGCCAAGACTCGGGCATCGGGGAGACCCAGTACTTC.